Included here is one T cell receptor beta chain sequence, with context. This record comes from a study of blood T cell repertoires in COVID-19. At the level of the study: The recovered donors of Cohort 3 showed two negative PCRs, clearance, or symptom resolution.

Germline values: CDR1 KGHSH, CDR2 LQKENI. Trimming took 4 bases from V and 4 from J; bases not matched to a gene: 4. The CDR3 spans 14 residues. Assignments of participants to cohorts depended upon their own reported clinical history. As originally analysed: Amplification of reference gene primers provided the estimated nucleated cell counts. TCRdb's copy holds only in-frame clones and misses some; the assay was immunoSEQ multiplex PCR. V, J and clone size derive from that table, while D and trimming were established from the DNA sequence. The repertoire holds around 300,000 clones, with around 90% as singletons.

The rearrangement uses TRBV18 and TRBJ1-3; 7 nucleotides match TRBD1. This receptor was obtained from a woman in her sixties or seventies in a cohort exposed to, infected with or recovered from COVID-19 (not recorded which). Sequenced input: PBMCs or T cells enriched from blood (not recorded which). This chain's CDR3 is CASSLGTEGNTIYF. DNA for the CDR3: TGTGCCAGCTCACTTGGGACAGAAGGAAACACCATATATTTT.